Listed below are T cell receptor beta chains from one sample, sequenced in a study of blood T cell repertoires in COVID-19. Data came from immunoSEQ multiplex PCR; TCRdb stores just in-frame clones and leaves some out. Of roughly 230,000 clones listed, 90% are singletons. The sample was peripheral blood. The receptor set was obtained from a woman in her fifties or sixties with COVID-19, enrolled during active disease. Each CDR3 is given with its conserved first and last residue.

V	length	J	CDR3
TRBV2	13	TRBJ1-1	CASKTGQFTEAFF
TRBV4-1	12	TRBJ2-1	CASSPTGNEQFF
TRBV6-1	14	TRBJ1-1	CASSEAWTNTEAFF
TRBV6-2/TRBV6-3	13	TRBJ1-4	CASSWTGDEKLFF
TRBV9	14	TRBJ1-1	CASSPRGQGAEAFF
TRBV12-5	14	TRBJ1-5	CASGPGWGGQPQHF
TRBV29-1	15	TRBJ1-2	CSVDLSMGQGYGYTF
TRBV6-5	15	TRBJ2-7	CASSYAARGGYEQYF
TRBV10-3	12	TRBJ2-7	CAISGTDYEQYF
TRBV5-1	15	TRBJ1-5	CASSLGDSPNQPQHF
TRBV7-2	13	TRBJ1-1	CASSHGTGTEAFF
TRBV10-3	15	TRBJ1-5	CAISESGGAGQPQHF
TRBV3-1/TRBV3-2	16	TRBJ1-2	CASSPIGLREGYGYTF
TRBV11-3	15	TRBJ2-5	CASSPRAGQEETQYF
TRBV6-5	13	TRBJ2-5	CASRLAGEETQYF
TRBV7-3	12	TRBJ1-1	CASSRGGTEAFF
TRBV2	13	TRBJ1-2	CASSEAGNYGYTF
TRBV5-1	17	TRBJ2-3	CASSLAPSGGATDTQYF
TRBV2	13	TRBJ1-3	CASRTGGRNTIYF
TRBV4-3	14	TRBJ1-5	CASSLQGGNQPQHF
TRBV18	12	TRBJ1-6	CASSPSNSPLHF
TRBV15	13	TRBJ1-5	CATAPDSYQPQHF
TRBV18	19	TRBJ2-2	CASSPALQTSSYPTGELFF
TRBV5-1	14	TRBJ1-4	CASSLRQRNEKLFF
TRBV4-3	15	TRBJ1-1	CASSQIRQGNTEAFF
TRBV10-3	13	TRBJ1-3	CAIRSGQGNTIYF
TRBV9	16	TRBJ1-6	CASSRTGTAENSPLHF
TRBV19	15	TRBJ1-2	CASSRTGQGRMGYTF
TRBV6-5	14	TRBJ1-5	CASSRYEGHQPQHF
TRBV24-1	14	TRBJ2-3	CATSASRGGDTQYF
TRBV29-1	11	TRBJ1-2	CSVRDRGVYTF
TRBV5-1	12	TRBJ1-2	CASSLAGEGYTF
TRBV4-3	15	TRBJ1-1	CASSQEQGADTEAFF
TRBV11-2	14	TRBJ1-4	CASSDRVGNEKLFF
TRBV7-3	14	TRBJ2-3	CASSPSSGGRTQYF
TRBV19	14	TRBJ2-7	CASSASGGAYEQYF
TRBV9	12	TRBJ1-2	CASIAPQGGYTF
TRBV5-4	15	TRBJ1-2	CASSYDGTGSDGYTF
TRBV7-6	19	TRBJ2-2	CASSLDRTSGGAGTGELFF
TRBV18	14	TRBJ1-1	CASSPATGQDEAFF
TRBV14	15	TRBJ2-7	CASSQRWQGAYEQYF
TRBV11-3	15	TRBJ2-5	CASSRGQALQETQYF
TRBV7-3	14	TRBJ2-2	CASSLNRGTGELFF
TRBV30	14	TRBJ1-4	CAWSVTGGGEKLFF
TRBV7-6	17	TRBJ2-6	CASSPLAGGSLANVLTF
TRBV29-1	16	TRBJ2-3	CSVEDVSTGGPGTQYF
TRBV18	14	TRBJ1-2	CASSLSGTGDGYTF
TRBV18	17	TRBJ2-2	CASSPGGHQTNTGELFF
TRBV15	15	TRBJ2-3	CATSISGTSRDTQYF
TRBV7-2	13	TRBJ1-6	CASSSRESLTLHF
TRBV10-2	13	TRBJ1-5	CASTGQGNQPQHF
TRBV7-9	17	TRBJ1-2	CASSPAEVKWSGYGYTF
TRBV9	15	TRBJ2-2	CASRRTSGKTGELFF
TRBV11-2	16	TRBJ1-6	CASSPVGSRNNSPLHF
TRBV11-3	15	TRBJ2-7	CASARGQGASHEQYF